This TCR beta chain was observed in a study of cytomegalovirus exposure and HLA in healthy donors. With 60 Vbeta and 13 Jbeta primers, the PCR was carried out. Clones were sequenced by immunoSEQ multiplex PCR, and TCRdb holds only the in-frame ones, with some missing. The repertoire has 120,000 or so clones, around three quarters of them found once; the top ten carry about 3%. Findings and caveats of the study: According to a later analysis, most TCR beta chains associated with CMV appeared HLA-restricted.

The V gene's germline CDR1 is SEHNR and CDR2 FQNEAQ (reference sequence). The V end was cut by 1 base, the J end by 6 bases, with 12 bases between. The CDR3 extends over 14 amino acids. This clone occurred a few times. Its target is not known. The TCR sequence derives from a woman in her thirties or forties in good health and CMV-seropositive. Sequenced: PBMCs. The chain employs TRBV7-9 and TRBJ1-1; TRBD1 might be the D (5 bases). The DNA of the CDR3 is TGTGCCAGCAGCTTAGAAGGGGTCGCTCCTGAAGCTTTCTTT. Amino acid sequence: CASSLEGVAPEAFF.